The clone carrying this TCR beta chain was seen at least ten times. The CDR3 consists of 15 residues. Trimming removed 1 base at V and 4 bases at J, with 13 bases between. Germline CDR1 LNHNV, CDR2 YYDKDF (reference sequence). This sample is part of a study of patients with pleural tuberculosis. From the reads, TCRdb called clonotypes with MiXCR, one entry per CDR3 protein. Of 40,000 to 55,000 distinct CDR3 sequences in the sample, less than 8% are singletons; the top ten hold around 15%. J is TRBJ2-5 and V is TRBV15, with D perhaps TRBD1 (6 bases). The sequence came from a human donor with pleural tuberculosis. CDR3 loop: CATSRGGPGGETQYF. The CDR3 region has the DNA TGTGCCACCAGCAGAGGGGGGCCGGGCGGAGAGACCCAGTACTTC. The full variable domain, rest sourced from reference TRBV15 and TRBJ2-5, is DAMVIQNPRYQVTQFGKPVTLSCSQTLNHNVMYWYQQKSSQAPKLLFHYYDKDFNNEADTPDNFQSRRPNTSFCFLDIRSPGLGDTAMYLCATSRGGPGGETQYFGPGTRLLVL.